The present TCR beta chain was sequenced within a study of coeliac disease. Concerning this clone itself: The antigen is undetermined.

Whole-study results and caveats: Only 1 of 6 controls, but about 55% of the 18 coeliac samples, showed published gliadin-specific TRB sequences.

Germline V gene sequence: CDR1 MNHNS, CDR2 SASEGT. CDR3 size: 13 residues. The V end lost 6 bases, the J end lost 3 bases, and 11 bases lay between the germline ends. TCRdb keeps only in-frame clones here, not all; method: immunoSEQ multiplex PCR. Of some 6,100 clones listed, under 80% are singletons. The specimen was lymphocytes from the gut lamina propria. The chain links TRBV6-1 to TRBJ1-2; D gene uncertain. This receptor was identified in a man in his 60s with celiac disease on a gluten-free diet. The CDR3 DNA follows: TGTGCCAGCAGCTTGGCGCAGGACTATGGCTACACCTTC. Protein product: CASSLAQDYGYTF.